The 32 T cell receptor beta chains in this list originate from one sample, sequenced in a study of blood T cell repertoires in COVID-19. Assay: immunoSEQ multiplex PCR; the TCRdb copy retains only in-frame clones and omits some. The table includes some 270,000 clones, more than 85% detected once. Source material: PBMCs or T cells enriched from blood (not recorded which). The receptors were sampled from a man in his forties or fifties who had been exposed to COVID-19.

This clone was found once. The V call is TRBV5-1, the J call TRBJ2-5, with 7 bases matching TRBD1. CDR3 length: 15 residues. The germline gives CDR1 SGHRS, CDR2 YFSETQ. With V trimmed by 4 bases and J by 2 bases, 8 bases remained unmatched. CDR3 DNA: TGCGCCAGCAGCAAAACAGGGGCAGCTCAAGAGACCCAGTACTTC. Amino acids: CASSKTGAAQETQYF. Combining the CDR3 with reference TRBV5-1 and TRBJ2-5 gives the whole variable domain KAGVTQTPRYLIKTRGQQVTLSCSPISGHRSVSWYQQTPGQGLQFLFEYFSETQRNKGNFPGRFSGRQFSNSRSEMNVSTLELGDSALYLCASSKTGAAQETQYFGPGTRLLVL.

The chain joins TRBV5-1 to TRBJ1-5, with TRBD1 identical over 11 bases. Germline CDR1 reads SGHRS; CDR2 reads YFSETQ. Trimming removed 2 bases from V and 4 bases from J; junction bases left unmatched: 2. The CDR3 is 15 amino acids. CDR3 amino acids: CASSFGTGGNQPQHF. CDR3 in DNA: TGCGCCAGCAGCTTCGGGACAGGGGGGAATCAGCCCCAGCATTTT.

The chain recombines TRBV27 with TRBJ2-3, with 11 bases aligning to TRBD2. CDR1 is MNHEY, CDR2 SMNVEV, per germline (reference sequence). Losses at the gene ends were 5 bases for V and 0 bases for J; bases not matched to a gene: 13. The CDR3 has 19 amino acids. The CDR3 loop is CASSGGGRLAGLSTDTQYF. CDR3 bases: TGTGCCAGCAGTGGCGGGGGGAGACTAGCGGGACTTAGCACAGATACGCAGTATTTT.

The chain recombines TRBV2 with TRBJ1-4, with D perhaps TRBD1 (6 bases). CDR1 is SNHLY, CDR2 FYNNEI, per germline. The CDR3 spans 14 residues. Between the trimmed V and J ends, which lost 6 bases and 5 bases, there was a span of 13 bases. The DNA of the CDR3 is TGTGCCAGCAGGATAGGGGGGGGAAATGAAAAACTGTTTTTT. As protein: CASRIGGGNEKLFF.

The chain couples TRBV29-1 to TRBJ1-1; D possibly corresponds to TRBD1 (6 bases). V was clipped by 5 bases and J by 4 bases, with 14 bases between them. The CDR3 is 13 amino acids. CDR1 SQVTM and CDR2 ANQGSEA come from the germline V gene. DNA of the CDR3: TGCAGCGTTCGGCCGGGACACATCACTGAAGCTTTCTTT. This sequence encodes CSVRPGHITEAFF.

This chain joins TRBV7-2 and TRBJ2-7; 8 positions agree with TRBD1. V lost 5 bases, J lost 0 bases, and 15 bases stayed unmatched. The CDR3 totals 18 residues. The germline CDR1 and CDR2 sequences are SGHTA and FQGNSA. Here the CDR3 DNA reads TGTGCCAGCAGCCCTAGGGTAACCGGGACAGGCAGCTCCTACGAGCAGTACTTC. Amino acid sequence: CASSPRVTGTGSSYEQYF.

This clone appeared a single time. The CDR3 nucleotides are TGTGCCAGCAGCCAAATGGAAGGGCCCAAGAGGGCCGGGGAGCTGTTTTTT. Protein product: CASSQMEGPKRAGELFF. The chain uses TRBV16 and TRBJ2-2; weak D call: TRBD2 (5 bases). The germline CDR1 and CDR2 sequences are KGHSY and FQNENV. Trimming took off 2 bases at V and 6 bases at J, with 19 bases between the two ends. The CDR3 runs 17 residues.

CDR3 region: CASSQHFYDGYTF. Written as DNA, the CDR3 is TGTGCCAGCAGCCAACATTTTTACGATGGCTACACCTTC. The genes are TRBV6-5 and TRBJ1-2; no clear D gene. V shed 6 bases and J shed 6 bases, with 14 bases lying between them. Looked up from germline, CDR1 is MNHEY and CDR2 is SVGAGI. The CDR3 has 13 amino acids.

The genes are TRBV5-1 and TRBJ1-2, with TRBD1 as a possible D gene (6 bases). The germline V gene encodes CDR1 SGHRS and CDR2 YFSETQ. V was trimmed by 0 bases and J by 8 bases, leaving 17 bases between them. The CDR3 has 15 amino acids. The CDR3 region has the DNA TGCGCCAGCAGCTTGGAATCCCACAGGGAGGGCGGCTACACCTTC. This sequence encodes CASSLESHREGGYTF.

CDR3 coding DNA: TGTGCCAGTAGCCCGCCGGGGGGAGGAGCCTACGAGCAGTACTTC. Encoded protein: CASSPPGGGAYEQYF. The V gene is TRBV19, the J gene TRBJ2-7; the match to TRBD2 covers 7 bases. The CDR3 extends over 15 amino acids. Trimming removed 6 bases from V and 2 bases from J; junction bases left unmatched: 10. The germline CDR1 and CDR2 sequences are LNHDA and SQIVND (reference sequence).

This chain uses TRBV28 with TRBJ2-7, with D possibly TRBD1 on 6 matching bases. Trimming cost V 5 bases and J 2 bases, with 16 bases left between them. This CDR3 has 15 residues. CDR1 and CDR2 from the germline V gene are MDHEN and SYDVKM. CDR3 sequence reads: CASSENRVAPYEQYF. For the CDR3, the DNA is TGTGCCAGCAGTGAGAACAGGGTCGCCCCCTACGAGCAGTACTTC. Looking up the rest from reference TRBV28 and TRBJ2-7 gives the full variable domain: DVKVTQSSRYLVKRTGEKVFLECVQDMDHENMFWYRQDPGLGLRLIYFSYDVKMKEKGDIPEGYSVSREKKERFSLILESASTNQTSMYLCASSENRVAPYEQYFGPGTRLTVT.

This clone appeared a single time. The V and J genes are TRBV18 and TRBJ2-3; TRBD1 aligns across 10 bases. Germline values: CDR1 KGHSH, CDR2 LQKENI. V shed 0 bases, J shed 6 bases, and the junction held 3 bases outside the gene matches. This CDR3 is built from 15 residues. Here the CDR3 DNA reads TGTGCCAGCTCACCACCGACAGGGGGCAGGGATACGCAGTATTTT. It is translated as CASSPPTGGRDTQYF.

This clone occurred a few times. The J gene is TRBJ2-2, the V gene TRBV19, with D hard to call. The V end was cut by 7 bases, the J end by 1 base, with 16 bases between. Germline-derived CDR1 and CDR2 are LNHDA and SQIVND (reference sequence). The CDR3 is made up of 16 amino acids. DNA of the CDR3: TGTGCCAGTACGTCACCCATGGGCAGGAACACCGGGGAGCTGTTTTTT. Protein: CASTSPMGRNTGELFF.

V and J are TRBV27 and TRBJ1-2; possibly TRBD1 for D (5 bases). The CDR3 has 14 residues. Germline V lookup: CDR1 MNHEY, CDR2 SMNVEV (reference sequence). The V and J ends lost 5 bases and 2 bases respectively, with 12 bases between them. CDR3 in DNA: TGTGCCAGCAGTGATGCAGGGCGAAACTATGGCTACACCTTC. The encoded protein is CASSDAGRNYGYTF.

The genes are TRBV27 and TRBJ2-1; D perhaps matches TRBD1 (6 bases). The CDR3 extends over 16 amino acids. In germline, CDR1 is MNHEY, CDR2 SMNVEV (reference sequence). Trimming shortened V by 5 bases and J by 1 base, and 15 bases separated the two germline ends. The CDR3, as DNA: TGTGCCAGCAGTCCCCGAGGGGGAAGGTCCTACAATGAGCAGTTCTTC. It encodes CASSPRGGRSYNEQFF.

The CDR3 region is CASGGISYNEQFF. CDR3 bases: TGTGCCAGCGGGGGGATCTCCTACAATGAGCAGTTCTTC. This chain uses TRBV6-5 with TRBJ2-1; possible D gene TRBD2, 6 bases. Germline CDR1 and CDR2: MNHEY and SVGAGI. The V end lost 8 bases, the J end lost 0 bases, and 8 bases lay between the germline ends. The length of the CDR3 is 13 residues.

This chain links TRBV9 with TRBJ1-1; 8 bases are a match to TRBD1. J was trimmed by 6 bases and V by 0 bases; bases with no gene match: 4. The germline V gene has CDR1 SGDLS and CDR2 YYNGEE. This CDR3 spans 14 amino acids. The CDR3 DNA follows: TGTGCCAGCAGCGTAGTCACAGGGGGGGCTGAAGCTTTCTTT. It yields the protein CASSVVTGGAEAFF.

The chain joins TRBV5-4 to TRBJ2-3, with D perhaps matching TRBD1 (6 bases). The ends were cut back, 0 bases at V and 4 bases at J, with 6 bases in the middle. The CDR3 extends over 13 amino acids. CDR1 is SGHNT, CDR2 YYREEE, per germline (reference sequence). CDR3 region: CASSLGTADTQYF. In DNA form, the CDR3 reads TGTGCCAGCAGCTTGGGGACAGCAGATACGCAGTATTTT.

This chain links TRBV7-2 with TRBJ2-3; 8 nucleotides agree with TRBD2. The CDR3 has 16 residues. The V segment lost 5 bases and the J segment 5 bases; nucleotides outside the gene matches: 12. The germline gives CDR1 SGHTA, CDR2 FQGNSA. The chain's CDR3 is CASSRRGGLVVDTQYF. The CDR3 DNA reads as TGTGCCAGCAGCCGTCGGGGGGGGCTAGTAGTAGATACGCAGTATTTT.

The J gene is TRBJ1-2, the V gene TRBV5-1; D call uncertain. Germline assignment: CDR1 SGHRS and CDR2 YFSETQ. This CDR3 spans 13 amino acids. The V end lost 2 bases, the J end lost 1 base, and 6 bases lay between the germline ends. CDR3 in amino acids: CASSFSFNYGYTF. The CDR3, as DNA: TGCGCCAGCAGCTTTTCCTTTAACTATGGCTACACCTTC.

J is TRBJ2-2 and V is TRBV11-2, with TRBD2 matching over 9 bases. The CDR3 contains 15 residues. After removal of 3 bases from V and 7 bases from J, the junction contained 6 bases not matched to a gene. Looked up from germline, CDR1 is SGHAT and CDR2 is FQNNGV. The CDR3 nucleotides read TGTGCCAGCAGCTTCGAAGCGGGAGGCGGCGGGGAGCTGTTTTTT. Its protein product is CASSFEAGGGGELFF.

This clone has a handful of counts. The chain joins TRBV5-1 to TRBJ2-7; the match to TRBD1 covers 9 bases. This CDR3 spans 16 amino acids. Germline trimming cut 0 bases from V and 5 bases from J; bases unmatched to any gene: 9. Germline-derived CDR1 and CDR2 are SGHRS and YFSETQ. CDR3 loop: CASSLGNRGRGDEQYF. The DNA for the CDR3 is TGCGCCAGCAGCTTGGGCAACAGGGGGCGCGGCGACGAGCAGTACTTC. Full variable domain (outside the CDR3, taken from reference TRBV5-1 and TRBJ2-7): KAGVTQTPRYLIKTRGQQVTLSCSPISGHRSVSWYQQTPGQGLQFLFEYFSETQRNKGNFPGRFSGRQFSNSRSEMNVSTLELGDSALYLCASSLGNRGRGDEQYFGPGTRLTVT.

The gene calls are TRBV27 and TRBJ2-1; TRBD1 aligns across 9 bases. The CDR3 is made up of 15 amino acids. Germline CDR1 MNHEY, CDR2 SMNVEV (reference sequence). The junction had 4 bases not matched to a gene; V was cut back by 3 bases and J by 4 bases. CDR3 sequence: CASSFGTGSYNEQFF. The CDR3 region has the DNA TGTGCCAGCAGTTTCGGGACAGGGTCTTACAATGAGCAGTTCTTC.

This clone was detected a few times. The rearrangement links TRBV6-4 to TRBJ2-3; 12 nucleotides align to TRBD2. Germline CDR1 is MRHNA and CDR2 is SNTAGT. V shed 0 bases and J 3 bases; nucleotides not matched to a gene: 4. The CDR3 contains 17 residues. The DNA of the CDR3 is TGTGCCAGCAGTGACTCGACTAGCGGGAGTGGGACAGATACGCAGTATTTT. As protein: CASSDSTSGSGTDTQYF.

This rearrangement joins TRBV7-8 to TRBJ2-7; D might be TRBD2 (6 bases). The CDR3 runs 15 residues. Per germline, CDR1 SGHVS and CDR2 FQNEAQ. V lost 4 bases to trimming and J lost 2 bases, with 15 bases between them. The CDR3 is CASSWGGAEAYEQYF. CDR3 nucleotides: TGTGCCAGCAGCTGGGGAGGAGCGGAAGCCTACGAGCAGTACTTC.

The CDR3 bases are TGCGCCAGCAGCTTACAGGGACTAGCGGGAAGTTTGCAGTATTTT. It yields the protein CASSLQGLAGSLQYF. V usage is TRBV5-1 and J usage is TRBJ2-3; 13 nucleotides agree with TRBD2. This CDR3 is built from 15 residues. The germline V gene has CDR1 SGHRS and CDR2 YFSETQ. V dropped 2 bases and J dropped 11; count of bases not matched to a gene: 8. Using reference TRBV5-1 and TRBJ2-3 for the parts outside the CDR3, the full variable domain is KAGVTQTPRYLIKTRGQQVTLSCSPISGHRSVSWYQQTPGQGLQFLFEYFSETQRNKGNFPGRFSGRQFSNSRSEMNVSTLELGDSALYLCASSLQGLAGSLQYFGPGTRLTVL.

This chain uses TRBV4-3 with TRBJ1-4; D perhaps matches TRBD1 (5 bases). Germline V gene lookup returns CDR1 LGHNA and CDR2 YSLEER. The CDR3 is 14 residues long. V lost 3 bases and J lost 8, with 13 bases in between. CDR3 sequence (DNA): TGCGCCAGCAGCCAGGCGGGGGGGAGGGAAAAACTGTTTTTT. Protein sequence: CASSQAGGREKLFF.

The rearrangement joins TRBV28 to TRBJ1-2; 7 bases are a match to TRBD1. Germline V gene sequence: CDR1 MDHEN, CDR2 SYDVKM. This CDR3 comprises 15 residues. J gave up 2 bases and V 4 bases, and 7 bases lay outside the gene matches. The CDR3 protein is CASSSSPDRNYGYTF. The CDR3 coding sequence is TGTGCCAGCAGTTCCTCACCGGACAGGAACTATGGCTACACCTTC.

The chain has TRBV9 and TRBJ1-4; TRBD1 matches 9 bases. Germline V gene sequence: CDR1 SGDLS, CDR2 YYNGEE. V was clipped by 3 bases and J by 7 bases; unmatched bases: 7. The CDR3 contains 15 residues. The CDR3 sequence is CASSGGQGVREKLFF. CDR3 sequence (DNA): TGTGCCAGCAGCGGGGGACAGGGAGTCCGTGAAAAACTGTTTTTT.

J is TRBJ2-2 and V is TRBV12-5, with D perhaps matching TRBD1 (6 bases). CDR3 length equals 15 residues. CDR1 is LGHNT, CDR2 FRNRAP, per germline. V was shortened by 2 bases and J by 1 base, with 8 bases between the two germline ends. This chain's CDR3 is CASGLLTGNTGELFF. The DNA for the CDR3 is TGTGCTAGTGGTTTGCTGACAGGGAACACCGGGGAGCTGTTTTTT.

The gene calls are TRBV3-1 (or the pseudogene TRBV3-2) and TRBJ1-4, with TRBD1 matching 8 bases. With V trimmed by 4 bases and J by 0 bases, 4 bases remained unmatched. The CDR3 runs 16 residues. CDR1 is LGHDT, CDR2 YNNKEL, per germline (reference sequence). Here the CDR3 DNA reads TGTGCCAGCAGCCCGGACAGGGCCGCAACTAATGAAAAACTGTTTTTT. This encodes CASSPDRAATNEKLFF.

The chain uses TRBV25-1 and TRBJ1-4; 8 bases match TRBD1. The CDR3 spans 15 residues. Germline V gene data show CDR1 as MGHDK and CDR2 as SYGVNS. Trimming removed 5 bases from V and 5 bases from J; junction bases left unmatched: 7. The CDR3 sequence is CASSPIRTGNEKLFF. In nucleotides, the CDR3 is TGTGCCAGCAGTCCAATAAGGACAGGGAATGAAAAACTGTTTTTT.